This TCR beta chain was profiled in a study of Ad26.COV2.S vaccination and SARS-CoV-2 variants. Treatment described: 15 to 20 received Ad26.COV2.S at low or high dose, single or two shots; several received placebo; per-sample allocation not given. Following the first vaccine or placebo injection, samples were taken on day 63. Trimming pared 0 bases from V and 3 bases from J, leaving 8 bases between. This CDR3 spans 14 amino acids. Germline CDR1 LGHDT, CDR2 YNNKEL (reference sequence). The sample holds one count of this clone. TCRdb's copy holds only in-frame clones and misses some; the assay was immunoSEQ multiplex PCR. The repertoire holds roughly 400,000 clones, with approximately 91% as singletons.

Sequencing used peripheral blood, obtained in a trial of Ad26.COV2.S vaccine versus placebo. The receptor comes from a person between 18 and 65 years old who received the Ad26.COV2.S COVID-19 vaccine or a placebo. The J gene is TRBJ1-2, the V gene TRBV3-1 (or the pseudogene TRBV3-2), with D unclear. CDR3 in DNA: TGTGCCAGCAGCCAAGAGGGGTATGACTATGGCTACACCTTC. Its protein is CASSQEGYDYGYTF.